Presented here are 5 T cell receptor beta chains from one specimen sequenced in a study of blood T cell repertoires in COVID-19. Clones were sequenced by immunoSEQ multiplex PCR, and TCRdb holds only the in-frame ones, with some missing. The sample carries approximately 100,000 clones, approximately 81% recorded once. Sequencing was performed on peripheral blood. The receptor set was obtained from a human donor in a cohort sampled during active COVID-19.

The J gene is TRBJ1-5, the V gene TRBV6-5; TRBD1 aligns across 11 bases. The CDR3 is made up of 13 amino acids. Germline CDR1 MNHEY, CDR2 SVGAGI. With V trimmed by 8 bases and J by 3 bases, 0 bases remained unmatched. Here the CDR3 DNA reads TGTGCCAGCGGACAGGGGGCCAATCAGCCCCAGCATTTT. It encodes CASGQGANQPQHF.

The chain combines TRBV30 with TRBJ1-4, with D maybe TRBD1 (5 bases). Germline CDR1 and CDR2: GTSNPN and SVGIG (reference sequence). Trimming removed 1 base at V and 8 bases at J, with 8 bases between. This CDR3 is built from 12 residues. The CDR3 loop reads CAWSAGVEKLFF. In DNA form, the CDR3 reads TGTGCCTGGAGTGCGGGGGTCGAAAAACTGTTTTTT.

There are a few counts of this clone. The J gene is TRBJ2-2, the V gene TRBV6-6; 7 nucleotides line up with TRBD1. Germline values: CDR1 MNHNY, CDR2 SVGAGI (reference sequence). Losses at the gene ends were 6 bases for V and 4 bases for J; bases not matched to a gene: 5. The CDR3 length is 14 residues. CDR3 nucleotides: TGTGCCAGCAGCCCGGGACAGAGCACCGGGGAGCTGTTTTTT. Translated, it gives CASSPGQSTGELFF.

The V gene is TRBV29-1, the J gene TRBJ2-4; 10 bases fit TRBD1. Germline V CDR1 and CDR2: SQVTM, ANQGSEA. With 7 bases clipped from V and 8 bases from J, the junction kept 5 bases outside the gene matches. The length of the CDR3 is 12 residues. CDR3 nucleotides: TGCAGCGGACAGGGGGCGAGGGACATTCAGTACTTC. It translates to CSGQGARDIQYF.

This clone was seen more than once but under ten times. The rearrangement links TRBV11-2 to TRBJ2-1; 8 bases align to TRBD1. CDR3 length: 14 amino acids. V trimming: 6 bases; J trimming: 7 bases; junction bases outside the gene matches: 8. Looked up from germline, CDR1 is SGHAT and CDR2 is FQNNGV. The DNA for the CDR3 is TGTGCCAGCAGAGACAGGGGCCCTCGGAATGAGCAGTTCTTC. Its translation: CASRDRGPRNEQFF.